This T cell receptor beta chain is drawn from a study of response to subunit inactivated influenza vaccine. Each CDR3 protein is one row after TCRdb ran MiXCR on the RT-PCR reads. The sample contains hundreds of thousands of distinct CDR3 sequences, about 11% of which appear only once. A remark on this clonotype: The junction shows a germline mismatch at one end, possibly a read error.

From germline, CDR1 is MDHEN and CDR2 SYDVKM. The CDR3 is 14 amino acids. These data were likewise used in another study, on T cells expressing NK-cell markers. That source reports: It was by 5'RACE template switching with UMIs that TCR beta cDNA was made. Sorted T-cell subsets CD3+CD56+NKG2C+, CD3+CD56+NKG2C- and CD3+CD56-NKG2C+ were TCR beta-sequenced.

This TCR was sampled from a man over 45 who received an inactivated influenza vaccine. V usage is TRBV28 and J usage is TRBJ1-1, with 7 bases that match TRBD1. This sample comprised PBMCs from blood, obtained on the day of vaccination. The chain's CDR3 is CASSLFTGVTEACF. The CDR3 DNA reads TGTGCCAGCAGTTTATTTACAGGGGTCACTGAAGCTTGCTTT.